The present T cell receptor (beta chain) was sequenced within a study of memory CD8 T cells in hepatitis C reinfection. The overall study: A positive HCV RNA test after two negatives ≥60 days apart defined reinfection.

Time point here: late/post reinfection, 12 to 24 weeks after detection. TCR sequencing was done directly ex vivo on sorted cells, without expansion in vitro. A couple of donors provided sorted CD3+ CD8+ CD45RO- naive CD8 T cells at all three reinfection time points. This CDR3 spans 15 amino acids. Germline V gene sequence: CDR1 LNHDA, CDR2 SQIVND (reference sequence). V lost 3 bases to trimming and J lost 7 bases, with 16 bases between them. Profiling relied on immunoSEQ multiplex PCR, and the TCRdb table lists in-frame clones only, not all of them. The data contain around 45,000 clones, approximately 92% of them singletons.

The chain is built from TRBV19 and TRBJ2-1, with D maybe TRBD2 (5 bases). The clonotype originates from a young man with hepatitis C virus infection. The sequenced material came from naive CD8+ T cells sorted from blood. As DNA, the CDR3 is TGTGCCAGTAGTATTGACTACCAGATCGGGAATGAGCAGTTCTTC. Translation gives CASSIDYQIGNEQFF.